This T cell receptor beta chain emerged from a study of T cell responses to AZD1222 COVID-19 vaccine. Second-dose schedules of about 4 or about 12 weeks were combined. Germline CDR1 ENHRY, CDR2 SYGVKD. The CDR3 is 20 amino acids. Between the trimmed V and J ends, which lost 2 bases and 0 bases, there was a span of 25 bases. For this clone: The antigen is undetermined.

Libraries were prepared by immunoSEQ multiplex PCR; TCRdb keeps only in-frame clonotypes and omits some of them. This sample has 180,000 or so clones, with around 93% found just once. Study-level points and caveats: Spike-specific TCR breadth rose after two AZD1222 doses, and depth rose as well. None of the repertoires were sampled until the peak T cell response had passed.

The source of this sequence is an adult who received the AZD1222 COVID-19 vaccine. This specimen was peripheral blood, taken 28 days after the second AZD1222 dose. The J gene is TRBJ1-2, the V gene TRBV10-3, with D possibly TRBD1 on 5 matching bases. CDR3 loop: CAISEKMGRASSHPNYGYTF. CDR3 nucleotides: TGTGCCATCAGTGAGAAGATGGGCAGGGCATCATCACATCCTAACTATGGCTACACCTTC.